This T cell receptor (beta chain) was identified in a study of control samples from healthy donors and cancer patients (dated by TCRdb to 2020 to 2021). According to the germline V gene, CDR1 reads MNHNS and CDR2 reads SASEGT. V was cut back by 3 bases and J by 5 bases, leaving a gap of 11 bases between them. The CDR3 sequence holds 15 residues, the cysteine and phenylalanine included. Only the CDR3 DNA is retained, 45 bases long and in frame from the first base. With regard to this clone: It lacks a known antigen. The input lacks base qualities; no much larger clone sits a single base away.

Libraries were prepared through the immunoSEQ multiplex PCR assay. Here the immuneACCESS table is served through TCRdb, limited to in-frame sequences with V and J called. Missing clones are a known gap in these copies; in checked studies unresolved V genes cover under half, and the rest lacks a known reason. The sample table holds 100,000 to 150,000 clones, of which over 80% were seen once. The ten largest clones take up over 2% of the sample. This sequence was found in a woman aged 45-59 years in good health. Recombination connected TRBV6-1 to TRBJ1-6, with the identity of the D gene unclear. The sample consisted of blood. CDR3 region: CASSERAEDNSPLHF. The DNA sequence reads TGTGCCAGCAGTGAGCGGGCGGAGGATAATTCACCCCTCCACTTT.